This TCR beta chain is drawn from a study of shared clonotypes between healthy human individuals. About the study: Each donor's CD8 memory used one plate, CD8 naive two, each CD4 subset three.

V lost 4 bases and J 4 bases, leaving 17 bases between the germline ends. CDR1 and CDR2 from the germline V gene are SGHNT and YYREEE (reference sequence). The CDR3 length is 16 residues. On this clone itself: Its specificity is not known.

Sequencing used immunoSEQ multiplex PCR; TCRdb keeps in-frame clones, though not all of them. Among roughly 1 million clones listed, about 75% were seen once. Whole-study findings and limits: Apart from blood, nothing was sampled; tissue repertoires likely differ.

The donors, healthy adults who were HIV-negative, had experienced no recent acute infections or vaccinations. The TCR sequence derives from a man between 18 and 35 years old in good health. V usage is TRBV5-4 and J usage is TRBJ2-2; no firm D call. Specimen: memory CD4+ T cells sorted from blood. Subset denoted: CD45RA-negative fraction. This CDR3 reads CASSPRVTLGTGELFF. CDR3 in DNA: TGTGCCAGCAGCCCCCGAGTCACCTTGGGCACCGGGGAGCTGTTTTTT.